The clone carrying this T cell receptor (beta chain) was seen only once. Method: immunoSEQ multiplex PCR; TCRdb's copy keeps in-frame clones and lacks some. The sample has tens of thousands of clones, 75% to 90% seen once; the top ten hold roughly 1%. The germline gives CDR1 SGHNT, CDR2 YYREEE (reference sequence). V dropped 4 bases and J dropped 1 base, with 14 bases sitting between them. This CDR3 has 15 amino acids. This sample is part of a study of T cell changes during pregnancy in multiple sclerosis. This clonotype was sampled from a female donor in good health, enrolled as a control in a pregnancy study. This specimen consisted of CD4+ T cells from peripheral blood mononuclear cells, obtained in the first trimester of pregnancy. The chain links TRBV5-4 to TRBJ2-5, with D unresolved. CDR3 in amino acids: CASSPPEAVQETQYF. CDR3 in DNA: TGTGCCAGCAGCCCCCCTGAGGCGGTCCAAGAGACCCAGTACTTC.